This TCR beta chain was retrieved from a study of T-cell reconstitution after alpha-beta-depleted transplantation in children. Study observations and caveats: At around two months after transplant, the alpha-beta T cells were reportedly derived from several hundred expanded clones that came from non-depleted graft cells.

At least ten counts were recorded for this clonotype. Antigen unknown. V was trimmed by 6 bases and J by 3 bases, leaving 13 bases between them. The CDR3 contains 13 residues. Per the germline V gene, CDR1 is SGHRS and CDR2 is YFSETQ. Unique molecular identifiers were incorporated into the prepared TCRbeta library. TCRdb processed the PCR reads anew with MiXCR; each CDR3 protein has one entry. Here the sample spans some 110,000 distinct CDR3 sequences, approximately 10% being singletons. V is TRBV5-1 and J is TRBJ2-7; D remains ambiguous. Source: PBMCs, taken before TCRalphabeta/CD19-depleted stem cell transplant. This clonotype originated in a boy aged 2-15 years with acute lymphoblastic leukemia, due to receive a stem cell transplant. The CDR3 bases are TGCGCCAGCACCACACGTCAAGGCTACGAGCAGTACTTC. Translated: CASTTRQGYEQYF.